The clone carrying this T cell receptor (beta chain) was counted a few times. What it binds is not known. One entry per CDR3 protein results from TCRdb running MiXCR on the PCR reads. The sample yields 25,000 to 30,000 distinct CDR3 sequences, roughly 51% seen once. Germline CDR1 and CDR2: MNHEY and SVGEGT. This CDR3 has 14 amino acids. V shed 5 bases and J 4 bases; nucleotides not matched to a gene: 5. Time point defined: late sampling 161 to 241 days after vaccination in a few convalescent patients. The data belong to a study of vaccination and CD4 T cells after COVID-19. Whole-study context: Blood was drawn a median around 66 days post second dose, range 14 to 241. Each of a few convalescent patients provided samples at day 14 and again at days 161 to 241 post-vaccination. Study-wide findings and caveats: For SARS-CoV-2-reactive clonotypes, the median went from about 20 to 38, a nonsignificant increase.

The chain couples TRBV6-2 or TRBV6-3 to TRBJ2-5; 9 positions agree with TRBD2. The material was CD4+ T cells from blood, obtained about 7 months after SARS-CoV-2 vaccination. The clonotype originates from a human donor who had recovered from COVID-19. The DNA of the CDR3 is TGTGCCAGCAGTAGTAGCGGGAGACGAGAGACCCAGTACTTC. The encoded protein is CASSSSGRRETQYF.